The clone carrying this T cell receptor (beta chain) was detected ten times or more. Antigen specificity is unknown. Trimming left V 1 base short and J 1 base short, with 12 bases between. CDR3 length: 15 residues. The germline V gene has CDR1 SGHRS and CDR2 YFSETQ. The data derive from a study of T cells in Graves' hyperthyroidism and ophthalmopathy. Study-level results: Researchers found most expanded thyroid clonotypes above 0.001 in blood as well. Stable hyperthyroidism was told apart from ophthalmopathy by a model built on 13 V-J features.

Amplification of TCR beta CDR3 regions was performed using RNA transcripts as template. HTBI primers were the set used in a first-round RT-PCR of the TCR CDR3. MiXCR, run by TCRdb on the multiplex PCR reads, gives a single entry per CDR3 protein. This sample has about half a million distinct CDR3 sequences, with roughly 25% found just once. Patients with uncontrolled infections, other autoimmune diseases, pregnancy or lactation were excluded. Sequencing was carried out using blood. This clonotype was sampled from a woman aged 25 to 45 with Graves' ophthalmopathy. The chain links TRBV5-1 to TRBJ2-7, with D perhaps TRBD2 (6 bases). The CDR3 DNA reads as TGCGCCAGCAGCTTGTTGGGCGGGGTATCCTACGAGCAGTACTTC. It codes for CASSLLGGVSYEQYF.